The next 14 T cell receptor beta chains were all read from a single sample in a study of T cell responses to AZD1222 COVID-19 vaccine. Clones were sequenced by immunoSEQ multiplex PCR, and TCRdb holds only the in-frame ones, with some missing. The sample consists of tens of thousands of clones, 85% to 90% of them appearing once. Sequenced material: peripheral blood, taken on day 0 of AZD1222 vaccination. The receptors were gathered from an adult in good health.

The V gene is TRBV5-1, the J gene TRBJ1-1, with 8 nucleotides matching TRBD1. The CDR3 extends over 15 amino acids. In germline, CDR1 is SGHRS, CDR2 YFSETQ. V was pared by 0 bases and J by 1 base, with 2 bases of the junction left unmatched. The DNA for the CDR3 is TGCGCCAGCAGCTTGGTCAGGGGGCCGAACACTGAAGCTTTCTTT. Amino acids: CASSLVRGPNTEAFF.

This clone was picked up one time. V and J are TRBV5-4 and TRBJ1-1; D call uncertain. There are 14 residues in the CDR3. Germline CDR1 is SGHNT and CDR2 is YYREEE (reference sequence). V gave up 4 bases and J gave up 4 bases, with 14 bases separating them. As DNA, the CDR3 is TGTGCCAGCAGCCGATTACAGAGCGGCACTGAAGCTTTCTTT. It specifies CASSRLQSGTEAFF.

V usage is TRBV7-3 and J usage is TRBJ2-1; 13 bases align to TRBD2. Germline values: CDR1 SGHTA, CDR2 FQGTGA. With 4 bases clipped from V and 0 bases from J, the junction kept 9 bases outside the gene matches. The CDR3 spans 19 residues. Written as DNA, the CDR3 is TGTGCCAGCAGCTCGCGACTAGCGGGAGGTTCAGGCTCCTACAATGAGCAGTTCTTC. It specifies CASSSRLAGGSGSYNEQFF. Together with reference TRBV7-3 and TRBJ2-1, the CDR3 gives the full variable domain: GAGVSQTPSNKVTEKGKYVELRCDPISGHTALYWYRQSLGQGPEFLIYFQGTGAADDSGLPNDRFFAVRPEGSVSTLKIQRTERGDSAVYLCASSSRLAGGSGSYNEQFFGPGTRLTVL.

This clone was seen a single time. The chain links TRBV20-1 to TRBJ2-7; 10 nucleotides line up with TRBD1. The CDR3 has 15 amino acids. V lost 3 bases, J lost 3 bases, and 8 bases stayed unmatched. Germline values: CDR1 DFQATT, CDR2 SNEGSKA (reference sequence). The CDR3 coding sequence is TGCAGTGCTAGTGGTAAGGGACAGGGGCACTACGAGCAGTACTTC. It is translated as CSASGKGQGHYEQYF.

The chain recombines TRBV5-6 with TRBJ1-3; a possible D gene is TRBD1 (5 bases). V lost 4 bases and J 4 bases, leaving 9 bases between the germline ends. The germline gives CDR1 SGHDT, CDR2 YYEEEE. CDR3 size: 13 residues. CDR3 residues: CASSVDRGNTIYF. The CDR3 bases are TGTGCCAGCAGCGTCGACAGAGGAAACACCATATATTTT. The full variable domain, with the rest looked up from reference TRBV5-6 and TRBJ1-3, is DAGVTQSPTHLIKTRGQQVTLRCSPKSGHDTVSWYQQALGQGPQFIFQYYEEEERQRGNFPDRFSGHQFPNYSSELNVNALLLGDSALYLCASSVDRGNTIYFGEGSWLTVV.

The rearrangement joins TRBV27 to TRBJ1-1; TRBD1 might be the D (6 bases). Germline CDR1 is MNHEY and CDR2 is SMNVEV (reference sequence). The CDR3 has 15 residues. V lost 5 bases to trimming and J lost 4 bases, with 17 bases between them. DNA of the CDR3: TGTGCCAGCAGTCCACAGGGTCGGAGGGGCACTGAAGCTTTCTTT. Translating it yields CASSPQGRRGTEAFF.

The sample holds a few counts of this clone. J is TRBJ1-2 and V is TRBV28; 8 bases map to TRBD1. V lost 5 bases to trimming and J lost 8 bases; unmatched junction nucleotides: 13. This CDR3 has 15 amino acids. The germline CDR1 and CDR2 sequences are MDHEN and SYDVKM. CDR3: CASSPSLGQGRGYTF. The CDR3 DNA sequence: TGTGCCAGCAGTCCCTCACTCGGACAGGGTAGAGGCTACACCTTC.

This chain uses TRBV10-1 with TRBJ2-3, with D possibly TRBD1 on 5 matching bases. Germline V gene lookup returns CDR1 WNHNN and CDR2 SYGVQD (reference sequence). The CDR3 extends over 13 amino acids. V lost 6 bases, J lost 4 bases, and 11 bases lay in between. The CDR3 coding sequence is TGCGCCAGCAGAGCCGAAGGGGCAGATACGCAGTATTTT. It yields the protein CASRAEGADTQYF.

V usage is TRBV2 and J usage is TRBJ1-2; D is possibly TRBD1 (5 bases). The CDR3 extends over 14 amino acids. Looked up from germline, CDR1 is SNHLY and CDR2 is FYNNEI. Trimming left V 2 bases short and J 7 bases short, with 14 bases between. The CDR3 sequence: CASSETEGRSGYTF. The CDR3, as DNA: TGTGCCAGCAGTGAAACCGAGGGGCGATCTGGCTACACCTTC. The variable domain in full, with the rest retrieved from reference TRBV2 and TRBJ1-2, is EPEVTQTPSHQVTQMGQEVILRCVPISNHLYFYWYRQILGQKVEFLVSFYNNEISEKSEIFDDQFSVERPDGSNFTLKIRSTKLEDSAMYFCASSETEGRSGYTFGSGTRLTVV.

The chain carries TRBV12-3 or TRBV12-4 and TRBJ1-1; a possible D gene is TRBD1 (6 bases). This CDR3 is 12 amino acids long. The V gene lost 1 base and the J gene lost 10 bases, with 10 bases spanning the gap. Here the CDR3 reads CASSLEVQGAFF. DNA for the CDR3: TGTGCCAGCAGTTTAGAAGTACAGGGAGCTTTCTTT.

The chain combines TRBV19 with TRBJ1-5; D uncertain. This CDR3 has 18 residues. The germline CDR1 and CDR2 sequences are LNHDA and SQIVND (reference sequence). V was trimmed by 3 bases and J by 0 bases, leaving 18 bases between them. CDR3: CASSIALTSTYSNQPQHF. The CDR3, as DNA: TGTGCCAGTAGTATTGCTCTGACGAGTACCTATAGCAATCAGCCCCAGCATTTT.

The chain links TRBV7-2 to TRBJ2-1; 7 bases agree with TRBD2. V shed 5 bases, J shed 4 bases, and the junction held 8 bases outside the gene matches. Germline V gene lookup returns CDR1 SGHTA and CDR2 FQGNSA. The CDR3 length is 15 residues. The CDR3 reads CASSTSGELYNEQFF. The CDR3 DNA reads TGTGCCAGCAGCACAAGCGGGGAACTTTACAATGAGCAGTTCTTC.

This clone is labeled large. This chain connects TRBV5-1 to TRBJ1-1; no reliable D call. CDR1 SGHRS and CDR2 YFSETQ come from the germline V gene. V gave up 0 bases and J gave up 6 bases, with 21 bases separating them. CDR3 size: 17 residues. The CDR3 loop reads CASSLESPGLGKSEAFF. The CDR3 coding sequence is TGCGCCAGCAGCTTGGAAAGTCCGGGATTAGGGAAGTCTGAAGCTTTCTTT.

The gene calls are TRBV4-1 and TRBJ2-7; no clear D. Trimming cost V 0 bases and J 6 bases, with 15 bases left between them. Germline CDR1 is MGHRA and CDR2 is YSYEKL. The CDR3 covers 15 residues. CDR3 residues: CASSQDWPSYGEQYF. DNA for the CDR3: TGCGCCAGCAGCCAAGATTGGCCGTCTTACGGCGAGCAGTACTTC.